Listed below are T cell receptor beta chains from one sample, sequenced in a study of cytomegalovirus exposure and HLA in healthy donors. TCRdb keeps only in-frame clones here, not all; method: immunoSEQ multiplex PCR. The data show around 200,000 clones, around 74% seen once. The sample taken for sequencing was PBMCs. These receptors were taken from a male donor in good health and CMV-seronegative. The CDR3 runs from the conserved cysteine through the conserved F or W. The D gene is left open where the match is weak. Expanded clones are given a class, and other clones once, few, many or no size at all.

>few|17|TRBV19|TRBD1|TRBJ1-6
TGTGCCACCTCATACGACCGGGACAGAGCCTATAATTCACCCCTCCACTTT
CATSYDRDRAYNSPLHF
>-|12|TRBV10-3|-|TRBJ1-3
TGTGCCATCAGCGAAGAGGGAAACACCATATATTTT
CAISEEGNTIYF
>few|13|TRBV6-6|-|TRBJ1-5
TGTGCCAGCAGCCCTAGAGGGAGGCAGCCCCAGCATTTT
CASSPRGRQPQHF
>-|11|TRBV2|-|TRBJ2-1
TGTGCCAGCACGCGGTACAATGAGCAGTTCTTC
CASTRYNEQFF
>few|16|TRBV28|TRBD2|TRBJ2-7
TGTGCCAGCAGATTCCACGGGACTAGCGGGACCTACGAGCAGTACTTC
CASRFHGTSGTYEQYF
>-|14|TRBV30|TRBD1|TRBJ2-5
TGTGCCTGGAGTACAGGGGGAGATGGAGAGACCCAGTACTTC
CAWSTGGDGETQYF
>few|15|TRBV19|-|TRBJ1-1
TGTGCCAGTACCGAGGGGCGGGGGCATGGCACTGAAGCTTTCTTT
CASTEGRGHGTEAFF
>-|15|TRBV5-1|TRBD2|TRBJ2-7
TGCGCCAGCAGCTTGCGCACTAGCGGAACCTACGAGCAGTACTTC
CASSLRTSGTYEQYF
>-|15|TRBV7-9|TRBD1|TRBJ1-5
TGTTCCAGCAGTTTGGACAGGGATAAGAATCAGCCCCAGCATTTT
CSSSLDRDKNQPQHF
>-|12|TRBV4-2|-|TRBJ1-2
TGTGCCAGCAGCCAAGATCTCTATGGCTACACCTTC
CASSQDLYGYTF
>-|14|TRBV5-1|-|TRBJ2-3
TGCGCCAGCAGCCCCGGACTCCCGTCAGATACGCAGTATTTT
CASSPGLPSDTQYF
>-|14|TRBV7-3|-|TRBJ1-1
TGTGCCAGCAGCTTAGGGGGCGCCGGGACTGAAGCTTTCTTT
CASSLGGAGTEAFF
>-|15|TRBV4-3|TRBD1|TRBJ1-4
TGCGCCAGCAGCCAAGAGGCGACAGGGTCCGGAAAACTGTTTTTT
CASSQEATGSGKLFF
>-|13|TRBV6-5|-|TRBJ2-1
TGTGCCAGCAGGCGGGACCAATACAATGAGCAGTTCTTC
CASRRDQYNEQFF
>few|17|TRBV5-1|-|TRBJ1-2
TGCGCCAGCAGCCCGGCGAGGAGCCTTGCCGCTAACTATGGCTACACCTTC
CASSPARSLAANYGYTF
>-|11|TRBV28|-|TRBJ2-7
TGTGCCAGCAGTTCCAACTACGAGCAGTACTTC
CASSSNYEQYF
>-|13|TRBV30|TRBD1|TRBJ2-7
TGTGCCTGGGCCGGGACAGGAGTTCTCGAGCAGTACTTC
CAWAGTGVLEQYF
>once|14|TRBV29-1|-|TRBJ1-4
TGCAGCGTTGAAGATCGGTCGGGTAATGAAAAACTGTTTTTT
CSVEDRSGNEKLFF
>once|15|TRBV30|TRBD1|TRBJ1-2
TGTGCCTGGAGTGTTCGGGACAGGGTAGTTTATGGCTACACCTTC
CAWSVRDRVVYGYTF
>few|15|TRBV6-5|TRBD1|TRBJ1-6
TGTGCCAGCAGAATGCCGGGACAGGGAAATTCACCCCTCCACTTT
CASRMPGQGNSPLHF
>-|17|TRBV12-1|-|TRBJ1-5
TGTGCCAGCAGCTTTGTAGGAGGGGGGGGTAGCAATCAGCCCCAGCATTTT
CASSFVGGGGSNQPQHF
>-|15|TRBV28|TRBD2|TRBJ2-3
TGTGCCAGCAGCTCTAGCGGGAGAGTAACAGATACGCAGTATTTT
CASSSSGRVTDTQYF
>-|17|TRBV4-2|TRBD1|TRBJ1-1
TGTGCCAGCAGCCAAGATCTCCAGGGGGCGTTGAGCACTGAAGCTTTCTTT
CASSQDLQGALSTEAFF
>-|16|TRBV4-1|-|TRBJ2-7
TGCGCCAGCAGCCAAGATGGTACTAGTTACTCCTACGAGCAGTACTTC
CASSQDGTSYSYEQYF
>-|14|TRBV2|-|TRBJ1-1
TGTGCCAGCACTAGGGACACCTCGAACACTGAAGCTTTCTTT
CASTRDTSNTEAFF
>-|14|TRBV6-1|TRBD1|TRBJ1-3
TGTGCCAGCAGGGGGGACAGGGGGGAGAACACCATATATTTT
CASRGDRGENTIYF
>-|15|TRBV6-6|TRBD1|TRBJ1-4
TGTGCCAGCAGTTCTCCTGACGGGGGACAGGAAAAACTGTTTTTT
CASSSPDGGQEKLFF
>-|14|TRBV4-1|-|TRBJ2-7
TGCGCCAGCAGAGCGCAGGACGGGAACTACGAGCAGTACTTC
CASRAQDGNYEQYF
>-|15|TRBV7-2|TRBD2|TRBJ2-2
TGTGCCAGCAGCTTAAGGCTAGCGGGCCCCGGGGAGCTGTTTTTT
CASSLRLAGPGELFF
>-|16|TRBV28|-|TRBJ2-7
TGTGCCAGCAGTTCCCCCGTTGCCGGGAGCTCCTACGAGCAGTACTTC
CASSSPVAGSSYEQYF
>-|13|TRBV29-1|-|TRBJ2-7
TGCAGCGTTGGTCTAACACAGGCCTACGAGCAGTACTTC
CSVGLTQAYEQYF
>-|13|TRBV30|-|TRBJ1-4
TGTGCCGCCGAACCGGGAATCAATGAAAAACTGTTTTTT
CAAEPGINEKLFF
>-|11|TRBV20-1|-|TRBJ2-7
TGCAGTGCTAGACAGGCCTACGAGCAGTACTTC
CSARQAYEQYF
>few|12|TRBV29-1|-|TRBJ1-1
TGCAGCGTCCGAAGGGGGGGCACTGAAGCTTTCTTT
CSVRRGGTEAFF
>-|13|TRBV6-4|TRBD1|TRBJ1-2
TGTGCCAGCAGTGACCCGACAGGGAGGAGCTACACCTTC
CASSDPTGRSYTF
>once|11|TRBV30|-|TRBJ1-1
TGTGCCTGGAGTGTCGGTGGTTCGGCTTTCTTT
CAWSVGGSAFF
>-|13|TRBV19|-|TRBJ2-7
TGTGCCAGTAGTTGGTTAGCGAATGAAGAGCAGTACTTC
CASSWLANEEQYF
>-|16|TRBV28|TRBD2|TRBJ2-2
TGTGCCAGCAGCGCCGTGCTAGCGGGAGACACCGGGGAGCTGTTTTTT
CASSAVLAGDTGELFF
>-|16|TRBV4-1|-|TRBJ1-5
TGCGCCAGCAGCCAAGATATAAGTACAAACAATCAGCCCCAGCATTTT
CASSQDISTNNQPQHF
>-|14|TRBV28|-|TRBJ1-5
TGTGCCAGCAGTTTGGCACAGGAGAATCAGCCCCAGCATTTT
CASSLAQENQPQHF
>-|14|TRBV7-3|-|TRBJ1-5
TGTGCCAGCAACCACAGGGCCATTAATCAGCCCCAGCATTTT
CASNHRAINQPQHF
>-|13|TRBV29-1|TRBD1|TRBJ1-2
TGCAGCGTCGGAAAGGGACAGGGGGTTGGCTACACCTTC
CSVGKGQGVGYTF
>-|15|TRBV7-9|-|TRBJ2-3
TGTGCCAGCAGCTTCGGAGGGTTGGGCACAGATACGCAGTATTTT
CASSFGGLGTDTQYF
>-|12|TRBV2|-|TRBJ2-1
TGTGCCAGCAGGGATGGGGAGGATGAGCAGTTCTTC
CASRDGEDEQFF
>-|14|TRBV6-6|-|TRBJ1-3
TGTGCCAGCAGTATGGGGCGAACTGGAAACACCATATATTTT
CASSMGRTGNTIYF
>-|16|TRBV5-1|TRBD2|TRBJ2-1
TGCGCCAGCAGCTTCGGGGTGGGGGGGTCCTACAATGAGCAGTTCTTC
CASSFGVGGSYNEQFF
>-|12|TRBV28|-|TRBJ1-2
TGTGCCAGCAGTTTGGGGGGTATTGGCTACACCTTC
CASSLGGIGYTF